This T cell receptor (beta chain) was observed in a study of T-cell reconstitution after alpha-beta-depleted transplantation in children (dated by TCRdb to 2016 to 2017). Turning to the overall study: The study quantitatively tracked T-cell immune reconstitution after TCRalphabeta/CD19-depleted allogeneic hematopoietic cell transplantation in children using TCR repertoire profiling. Broad study findings and their caveats: Apparently early alphabetaT-cell count recovery about two months after transplant reportedly relied on only several hundred rapidly expanded clones derived from non-depleted graft cells. In some patients, the high TCRbeta diversity seen at day 60 was put down to recipient T cells and intrathymic progenitors that had survived conditioning. The frequencies of hyperexpanded clones fell over the following months, and after one year, T-cell counts and TCRbeta diversity were mostly attributed to newly produced T cells.

This clonotype has more than one count but fewer than ten. The target of this receptor is not known. The input lacks base qualities; no much larger clone sits a single base away. The receptor library was made with PCR. Sequenced using an Illumina HiSeq 2500. TCR libraries were prepared with molecular barcoding, using unique molecular identifiers to normalize TCRbeta repertoire quantification. TCRdb reworked the public reads: Q25 trimming with fastp, MiXCR clone assembly, productive beta chains retained. Each entry is one CDR3 protein sequence, shown with its most common DNA and genes. The sample yields nearly 350,000 distinct CDR3 sequences; around 15% were counted once. Jointly, the top ten make up around 41% of the sample. V and J lose 7 bases and 5 bases, and a span of 15 bases separates them. The CDR3, cysteine through phenylalanine, is 15 amino acids long. CDR3 DNA is the only sequence kept; it has 45 bases, read in frame from the first base.

What this sample's treatment or condition label stands for: allogeneic hematopoietic cell transplantation with graft depleted of TCRalphabeta T cells and CD19 B cells. The children who served as transplant recipients had been given grafts of TCRalphabeta/CD19-depleted allogeneic hematopoietic cells. The V gene is TRBV12-3 or TRBV12-4 and the J gene is TRBJ1-6; the D gene is perhaps TRBD1, on 6 matching bases. The input for sequencing was PBMCs, mostly from graft donor cells, taken 360 days after TCRalphabeta/CD19-depleted stem cell transplant. This TCR came from a male patient between 2 and 10 years old who had a stem cell transplant for acute lymphoblastic leukemia, so the T cells may come from the graft donor. The CDR3 in this case is CASTLGGPHNSPLHF. The DNA sequence is TGTGCCAGCACCCTGGGGGGGCCCCATAATTCACCCCTCCACTTT.